This T cell receptor (beta chain) is drawn from a study of ipilimumab plus nivolumab after autologous stem cell transplantation. Profiling relied on immunoSEQ multiplex PCR, and the TCRdb table lists in-frame clones only, not all of them. The table includes 9,000 to 15,000 clones, about 70% detected once. Study findings and constraints: TCR repertoire, Treg phenotype and gut microbiota reportedly support more study of this approach.

This CDR3 contains 14 residues. Germline CDR1 is SGHVS and CDR2 is FQNEAQ. The V end lost 2 bases, the J end lost 4 bases, and 9 bases lay between the germline ends. Comment on this clone: Its antigen remains unidentified.

The source material was PBMCs, sampled in a trial of ipilimumab plus nivolumab as post-transplant consolidation. This receptor was identified in a male donor with diffuse large B-cell lymphoma. This sequence joins TRBV7-8 and TRBJ1-5; D not certain. CDR3 DNA sequence: TGTGCCAGCAGCTTACCCGGCAGAAATCAGCCCCAGCATTTT. Its protein is CASSLPGRNQPQHF.